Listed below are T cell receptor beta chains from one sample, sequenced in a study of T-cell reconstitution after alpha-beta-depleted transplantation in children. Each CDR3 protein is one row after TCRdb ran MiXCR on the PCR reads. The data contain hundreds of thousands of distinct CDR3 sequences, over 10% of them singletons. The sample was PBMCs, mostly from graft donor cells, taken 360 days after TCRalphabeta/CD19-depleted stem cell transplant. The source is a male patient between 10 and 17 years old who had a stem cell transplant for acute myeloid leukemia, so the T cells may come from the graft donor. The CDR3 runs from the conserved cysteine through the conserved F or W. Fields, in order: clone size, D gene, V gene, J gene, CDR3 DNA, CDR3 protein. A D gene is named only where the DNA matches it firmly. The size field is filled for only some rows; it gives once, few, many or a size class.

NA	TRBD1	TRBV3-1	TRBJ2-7	TGTGCCAGCAGCGACAGGGGCCTAGTTCGGATCGAGCAGTACTTC	CASSDRGLVRIEQYF
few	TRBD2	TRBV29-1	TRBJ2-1	TGCAGCGTTACGAAGAGAACGGGACTAGCGGCTTACAATGAGCAGTTCTTC	CSVTKRTGLAAYNEQFF
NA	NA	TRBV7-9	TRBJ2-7	TGTGCCAGCAGCGGAGGAACCGACAGGCCACTGTCCTACGAGCAGTACTTC	CASSGGTDRPLSYEQYF
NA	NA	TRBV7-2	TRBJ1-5	TGTGCCAGCAGCTTAATGGTCCGGTCCGGTCAGCCCCAGCATTTT	CASSLMVRSGQPQHF
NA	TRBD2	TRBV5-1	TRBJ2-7	TGCGCCAGCAGCTTGGGGGAGGGCTCCTACGAGCAGTACTTC	CASSLGEGSYEQYF
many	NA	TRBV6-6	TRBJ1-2	TGTGCCAGCAGTTACTCGACCCCCAGGGTATCCCCTTATGGCTACACCTTC	CASSYSTPRVSPYGYTF
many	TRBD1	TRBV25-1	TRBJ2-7	TGTGCCAGCACCGGGACAGGTCGATCCTACGAGCAGTACTTC	CASTGTGRSYEQYF
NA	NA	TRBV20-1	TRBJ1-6	TGCAGTGCTAACCCTAGATCAGGGTCCTATAATTCACCCCTCCACTTT	CSANPRSGSYNSPLHF
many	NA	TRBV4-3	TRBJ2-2	TGCGCCAGCAGCCAAGAAGTCGGCAGAGCTAACACCGGGGAGCTGTTTTTT	CASSQEVGRANTGELFF
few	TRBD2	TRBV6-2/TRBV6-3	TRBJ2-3	TGTGCCAGCAGCTCAGCGGGAGACATCACAGATACGCAGTATTTT	CASSSAGDITDTQYF
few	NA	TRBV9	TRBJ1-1	TGTGCCAGCAGCTTCATCGGGACGGTGAACACTGAAGCTTTCTTT	CASSFIGTVNTEAFF
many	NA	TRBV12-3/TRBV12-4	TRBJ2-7	TGTGCCAGCAGTTTTCCGGGCGGCGAGCAGTACTTC	CASSFPGGEQYF
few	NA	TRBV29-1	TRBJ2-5	TGCAGTCCCCGACGGTTTCAAGAGACCCAGTACTTC	CSPRRFQETQYF
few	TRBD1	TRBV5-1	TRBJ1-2	TGCGCCAGCAGCCCTCCCAAGAGGGGGCAGAGCTATGGCTACACCTTC	CASSPPKRGQSYGYTF
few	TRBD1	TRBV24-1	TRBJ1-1	TGTGCCACCAGTGAGACAGGGGGCCCAGGGACTGAAGCTTTCTTT	CATSETGGPGTEAFF
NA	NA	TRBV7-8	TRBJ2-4	TGTGCCAGCAGCGCCCCCGTGGTGAGGCTTGGGGCCAAAAACATTCAGTACTTC	CASSAPVVRLGAKNIQYF
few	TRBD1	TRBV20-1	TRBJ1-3	TGCAGTGCTCTAGGGACAGCCTCTGGAAACACCATATATTTT	CSALGTASGNTIYF
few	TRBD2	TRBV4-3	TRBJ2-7	TGCGCCAGCAGCCGCGAACTAGCGGGAGGCTACTACGAGCAGTACTTC	CASSRELAGGYYEQYF
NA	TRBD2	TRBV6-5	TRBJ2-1	TGTGCCAGCAGTTCTTCCGGGACTATTGGTGAGCAGTTCTTC	CASSSSGTIGEQFF
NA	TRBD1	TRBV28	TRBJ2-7	TGTGCCAGCAGTCCACCGGGACAGGTACCCGAGCAGTACTTC	CASSPPGQVPEQYF
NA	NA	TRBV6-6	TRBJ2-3	TGTGCCAGTCATAGGGGTGCAGATACGCAGTATTTT	CASHRGADTQYF
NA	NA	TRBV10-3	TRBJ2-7	TGTGCCATCAGTGAGTCGGCAGGGGTAGTTTACGAGCAGTACTTC	CAISESAGVVYEQYF
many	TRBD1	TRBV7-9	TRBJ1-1	TGTGCCAGCAGCTCGAAACCGGGACAGGTGAACACTGAAGCTTTCTTT	CASSSKPGQVNTEAFF
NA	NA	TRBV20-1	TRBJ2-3	TGCAGTGATAAAAGCTCTGCAGATACGCAGTATTTT	CSDKSSADTQYF
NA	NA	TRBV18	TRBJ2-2	TGTGCCAGCTCAACGATCCGCGATAACACCGGGGAGCTGTTTTTT	CASSTIRDNTGELFF
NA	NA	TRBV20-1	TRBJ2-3	TGCAGTGCTGGAGTGGGTGGGGGAAGCGGCACAGATACGCAGTATTTT	CSAGVGGGSGTDTQYF
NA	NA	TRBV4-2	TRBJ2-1	TGTGCCAGCAGCCAGACGGAGAGCTCCTACAATGAGCAGTTCTTC	CASSQTESSYNEQFF
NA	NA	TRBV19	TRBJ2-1	TGTGCCAGTAAAGGGCGGCTAAGCTCCTACAATGAGCAGTTCTTC	CASKGRLSSYNEQFF
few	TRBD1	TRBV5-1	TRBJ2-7	TGCGCCAGCAGTGGGACAGGGTACGGGTACGAGCAGTACTTC	CASSGTGYGYEQYF
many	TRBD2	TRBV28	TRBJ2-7	TGTGCCAGCAGTCTAGGACTAGCGGGAGCGGCCTACGAGCAGTACTTC	CASSLGLAGAAYEQYF